This entry concerns a single T cell receptor (beta chain). Its antigen target is currently unknown. Sequence at one end of the junction differs from germline and may be a read error. Counted from cysteine to phenylalanine, this CDR3 has 12 amino acids. The DNA shown is the 36-base CDR3, in frame from base 1. CDR1 MNHEY and CDR2 SMNVEV are derived from the germline V gene (reference sequence). This entry comes from a study of T-cell reconstitution after alpha-beta-depleted transplantation in children listed by TCRdb under 2016. About the full investigation: Using TCR repertoire profiling, the study followed T-cell immune reconstitution in a quantitative way in children after TCRalphabeta/CD19-depleted allogeneic hematopoietic cell transplantation.

Library construction relied on PCR. The instrument was an Illumina HiSeq 2500. TCR libraries were prepared with molecular barcoding, using unique molecular identifiers to normalize TCRbeta repertoire quantification. Starting from the raw public reads, TCRdb applied fastp trimming at Q25, assembled clones with MiXCR and retained in-frame beta chains. Here each entry gathers all rows of one CDR3 protein and keeps the most common genes and DNA. For this sample the table gives 640,000 or so distinct CDR3 sequences, of which roughly 15% were detected only once. The ten largest clonotypes hold about 1.1% of the sample.

This clonotype was obtained from a human donor who donated a stem cell graft to a child with acute myeloid leukemia. The chain is made from TRBV27 and TRBJ2-1, and 8 junctional nucleotides match TRBD1. Specimen: PBMCs from the stem cell graft donor, collected from the stem cell graft. CDR3 sequence: CTSSLTGDEQFF. The DNA sequence is TGCACCAGCAGTTTGACAGGGGATGAGCAGTTCTTC.